This T cell receptor beta chain was sequenced for a study of shared clonotypes between healthy human individuals. The CDR3 consists of 17 residues. Trimming left V 5 bases short and J 0 bases short, with 19 bases between. CDR1 is SGHTA, CDR2 FQGNSA, per germline. Sequenced by immunoSEQ multiplex PCR; TCRdb stores in-frame clones only, minus some. The sample has about 2.4 million clones, roughly 93% seen once. V usage is TRBV7-2 and J usage is TRBJ1-1; D may be TRBD1 (5 bases). The sequenced material came from naive CD4+ T cells from PBMCs. This sample's subset: CD45RA+ positively selected. The sequence derives from a man between 18 and 35 years old in good health. Some clones in this sample may be carry-over from other donors' samples. The CDR3 spells CASSRAAGPSMNTEAFF. The CDR3 coding sequence is TGTGCCAGCAGCCGCGCGGCGGGGCCTTCCATGAACACTGAAGCTTTCTTT.